The T cell receptor beta chain under discussion was sequenced for a study of beta chain features in type 1 diabetes. Germline loops: CDR1 SGHNT, CDR2 YYREEE (reference sequence). The CDR3 covers 15 residues. V gave up 4 bases and J gave up 6 bases; unmatched junction bases: 9. The entirety of the isolated RNA underwent reverse transcription, so expressed TCRB transcripts were sequenced. The method was immunoSEQ multiplex PCR; TCRdb's version includes in-frame clones alone and lacks a portion of them. The sample records around 500,000 clones, around 10% being singletons. Study-wide results and limits: Naive, central memory and Treg TCRB repertoires seemed to resemble each other more closely in patients than they did in healthy donors. Patients with type 1 diabetes carried fewer insertions and had more deletions at their VDJ junctions. Although PCR might favor shorter templates, it would do so equally in patients and controls.

This clone has more than one count but fewer than ten. What it recognizes is unknown. The rearrangement uses TRBV5-4 and TRBJ2-1; 8 nucleotides line up with TRBD2. The specimen was naive CD4+ T cells from blood. This TCR came from a woman younger than 35 in good health. The CDR3 loop is CASSLGGAGVNEQFF. CDR3 sequence (DNA): TGTGCCAGCAGCCTGGGCGGAGCGGGAGTCAATGAGCAGTTCTTC.